Shown below are 17 T cell receptor beta chains from a single sample sequenced in a study of a mutant IDH1 vaccine in newly diagnosed glioma. No antigens are known for them. TCRdb's copy holds only in-frame clones and misses some; the assay was immunoSEQ multiplex PCR. The table includes some 62,000 clones, roughly four fifths detected once. This sample's time point: week 47, end of study. What each vaccine dose contained was 300 ug of mutant IDH1 20-mer peptide, accompanied by topical imiquimod. The specimen comprised PBMCs, sampled from a glioma patient whose treatment included an IDH1 peptide vaccine. Source of these receptors: a man aged 30 to 39 with glioma.

The rearrangement uses TRBV19 and TRBJ1-1; no definite D call. The CDR3 contains 13 residues. Germline V gives CDR1 LNHDA, CDR2 SQIVND (reference sequence). V lost 6 bases to trimming and J lost 1 base, with 9 bases between them. CDR3 amino acids: CASSVSWNTEAFF. Here the CDR3 DNA reads TGTGCCAGTAGCGTTTCTTGGAACACTGAAGCTTTCTTT.

The rearrangement links TRBV6-5 to TRBJ1-1, with D possibly TRBD1 on 6 matching bases. This CDR3 region has 15 residues. Per the germline V gene, CDR1 is MNHEY and CDR2 is SVGAGI. Trimming removed 3 bases at V and 0 bases at J, with 11 bases between. DNA for the CDR3: TGTGCCAGCAGTTATACACAGGGTTTGAACACTGAAGCTTTCTTT. Protein product: CASSYTQGLNTEAFF.

J is TRBJ2-3 and V is TRBV6-1; no clear D gene. There are 15 residues in the CDR3. Germline lookup yields CDR1 MNHNS and CDR2 SASEGT. V gave up 3 bases and J gave up 2 bases, with 12 bases separating them. Written as DNA, the CDR3 is TGTGCCAGCAGTGAGTGGAACAGATACACAGATACGCAGTATTTT. Protein sequence: CASSEWNRYTDTQYF.

In DNA, the CDR3 is TGTGCCAGCAGTCTTAGGGGAAGGGTCAATGGCTACACCTTC. This translates into CASSLRGRVNGYTF. The chain is built from TRBV5-8 and TRBJ1-2, with a possible D match to TRBD1 (5 bases). V was trimmed by 5 bases and J by 6 bases, leaving 17 bases between them. Germline lookup yields CDR1 SGHTS and CDR2 YDEGEE. The CDR3 covers 14 residues.

CDR3 region: CASSSRPGQGTDTQYF. DNA for the CDR3: TGCGCCAGCAGCTCTAGACCGGGACAGGGGACCGATACGCAGTATTTT. V and J are TRBV5-1 and TRBJ2-3, with 10 bases lining up with TRBD1. Germline CDR1 is SGHRS and CDR2 is YFSETQ. The V segment lost 3 bases and the J segment 6 bases; nucleotides outside the gene matches: 10. CDR3 length: 16 residues.

The V gene is TRBV27, the J gene TRBJ2-3, with 10 bases aligning to TRBD2. Germline V gene sequence: CDR1 MNHEY, CDR2 SMNVEV (reference sequence). V lost 5 bases, J lost 2 bases, and 4 bases stayed unmatched. The CDR3 runs to 15 residues. The CDR3 DNA follows: TGTGCCAGCAGTATTAGCGGGGGGCCCACAGATACGCAGTATTTT. This codes for CASSISGGPTDTQYF.

V usage is TRBV7-9 and J usage is TRBJ1-5; D is perhaps TRBD1 (5 bases). Trimming pared 3 bases from V and 6 bases from J, leaving 9 bases between. Per germline, CDR1 SEHNR and CDR2 FQNEAQ (reference sequence). This CDR3 is 13 amino acids long. The CDR3 sequence is CASSLGVAQPQHF. The CDR3 coding sequence is TGTGCCAGCAGCTTGGGGGTCGCTCAGCCCCAGCATTTT.

The chain carries TRBV28 and TRBJ1-5, with D tentatively TRBD1 (6 bases). Trimming took off 5 bases at V and 0 bases at J, with 14 bases between the two ends. The CDR3 extends over 16 amino acids. CDR1 and CDR2 from the germline V gene are MDHEN and SYDVKM. The CDR3 nucleotides are TGTGCCAGCAGTCTCCGACAGGTTCGTAGCAATCAGCCCCAGCATTTT. This gives the protein CASSLRQVRSNQPQHF.

The J gene is TRBJ1-2, the V gene TRBV6-6; D possibly corresponds to TRBD1 (6 bases). Germline loops: CDR1 MNHNY, CDR2 SVGAGI (reference sequence). The CDR3 has 11 amino acids. Trimming removed 7 bases at V and 4 bases at J, with 7 bases between. The CDR3 DNA reads as TGTGCCAGCACGACAGGCTATGGCTACACCTTC. Protein sequence: CASTTGYGYTF.

This sequence joins TRBV5-1 and TRBJ2-6; D unclear. Trimming took 7 bases from V and 0 from J, leaving 20 bases between them. Germline CDR1 and CDR2: SGHRS and YFSETQ. This CDR3 is 18 amino acids long. CDR3 nucleotide sequence: TGCGCCAGCGCAAAATCCGGGCCCTACCCCTCTGGGGCCAACGTCCTGACTTTC. Its translation is CASAKSGPYPSGANVLTF.

This chain joins TRBV6-5 and TRBJ2-7; the D call may be TRBD1 or TRBD2 (6 bases each). The CDR3 runs 16 residues. Germline values: CDR1 MNHEY, CDR2 SVGAGI. The V end was cut by 2 bases, the J end by 0 bases, with 14 bases between. The CDR3 coding sequence is TGTGCCAGCAGTTACGAGCTCGGGGGCGGCTCCTACGAGCAGTACTTC. Its translation is CASSYELGGGSYEQYF.

The chain links TRBV18 to TRBJ2-1; D could derive from TRBD1 or TRBD2 (5 bases each). This CDR3 is built from 15 residues. Looked up from germline, CDR1 is KGHSH and CDR2 is LQKENI. The V end lost 3 bases, the J end lost 6 bases, and 15 bases lay between the germline ends. The CDR3 sequence is CASSPAGALGNEQFF. CDR3 sequence (DNA): TGTGCCAGCTCACCGGCCGGGGCGCTTGGCAATGAGCAGTTCTTC. The entire variable domain, with the rest obtained from reference TRBV18 and TRBJ2-1, is as follows: NAGVMQNPRHLVRRRGQEARLRCSPMKGHSHVYWYRQLPEEGLKFMVYLQKENIIDESGMPKERFSAEFPKEGPSILRIQQVVRGDSAAYFCASSPAGALGNEQFFGPGTRLTVL.

The V call is TRBV5-5, the J call TRBJ1-1; D is unclear. The CDR3 sequence is 16 residues long. V gave up 4 bases and J gave up 1 base, with 17 bases separating them. Germline CDR1 reads SGHKS; CDR2 reads YYEKEE (reference sequence). CDR3 sequence: CASSRSPTIPNTEAFF. Here the CDR3 DNA reads TGTGCCAGCAGCCGATCCCCCACCATCCCGAACACTGAAGCTTTCTTT.

The gene calls are TRBV7-9 and TRBJ2-1; D not resolved. There are 15 residues in the CDR3. The ends were cut back, 1 base at V and 6 bases at J, with 13 bases in the middle. The germline gives CDR1 SEHNR, CDR2 FQNEAQ (reference sequence). As DNA, the CDR3 is TGTGCCAGCAGCTTAGGCACCGCAGGCGGCAATGAGCAGTTCTTC. Its translation is CASSLGTAGGNEQFF. The variable domain in full, completed from reference TRBV7-9 and TRBJ2-1, reads DTGVSQNPRHKITKRGQNVTFRCDPISEHNRLYWYRQTLGQGPEFLTYFQNEAQLEKSRLLSDRFSAERPKGSFSTLEIQRTEQGDSAMYLCASSLGTAGGNEQFFGPGTRLTVL.

The sample holds one count of this clone. This chain connects TRBV5-4 to TRBJ1-2, with TRBD1 matching over 7 bases. The CDR3 is 18 residues long. Germline V lookup: CDR1 SGHNT, CDR2 YYREEE (reference sequence). The V and J ends lost 5 bases and 6 bases, in that order; junction bases with no gene match: 22. The CDR3 sequence: CASRLILRTGSTKHGYTF. CDR3 nucleotide sequence: TGTGCCAGCAGACTTATTCTCAGGACAGGATCGACGAAGCATGGCTACACCTTC. Filled out from reference TRBV5-4 and TRBJ1-2, the complete variable domain reads ETGVTQSPTHLIKTRGQQVTLRCSSQSGHNTVSWYQQALGQGPQFIFQYYREEENGRGNFPPRFSGLQFPNYSSELNVNALELDDSALYLCASRLILRTGSTKHGYTFGSGTRLTVV.

The chain joins TRBV30 to TRBJ2-3; possibly TRBD1 or TRBD2 for D (5 bases each). The CDR3 spans 16 residues. Germline CDR1 reads GTSNPN; CDR2 reads SVGIG (reference sequence). CDR3 residues: CATRGTGFSGTDTQYF. Here the CDR3 DNA reads TGTGCTACAAGGGGCACGGGGTTTAGCGGCACAGATACGCAGTATTTT. Filled out from reference TRBV30 and TRBJ2-3, the complete variable domain reads SQTIHQWPATLVQPVGSPLSLECTVEGTSNPNLYWYRQAAGRGLQLLFYSVGIGQISSEVPQNLSASRPQDRQFILSSKKLLLSDSGFYLCATRGTGFSGTDTQYFGPGTRLTVL.

Only a few counts were recorded for this clone. This chain joins TRBV27 and TRBJ1-1; D gene ambiguous. The germline V gene has CDR1 MNHEY and CDR2 SMNVEV (reference sequence). The CDR3 extends over 13 amino acids. Trimming pared 4 bases from V and 1 base from J, leaving 7 bases between. CDR3 nucleotides: TGTGCCAGCAGTTACCGCGGGAACACTGAAGCTTTCTTT. Its protein product is CASSYRGNTEAFF.